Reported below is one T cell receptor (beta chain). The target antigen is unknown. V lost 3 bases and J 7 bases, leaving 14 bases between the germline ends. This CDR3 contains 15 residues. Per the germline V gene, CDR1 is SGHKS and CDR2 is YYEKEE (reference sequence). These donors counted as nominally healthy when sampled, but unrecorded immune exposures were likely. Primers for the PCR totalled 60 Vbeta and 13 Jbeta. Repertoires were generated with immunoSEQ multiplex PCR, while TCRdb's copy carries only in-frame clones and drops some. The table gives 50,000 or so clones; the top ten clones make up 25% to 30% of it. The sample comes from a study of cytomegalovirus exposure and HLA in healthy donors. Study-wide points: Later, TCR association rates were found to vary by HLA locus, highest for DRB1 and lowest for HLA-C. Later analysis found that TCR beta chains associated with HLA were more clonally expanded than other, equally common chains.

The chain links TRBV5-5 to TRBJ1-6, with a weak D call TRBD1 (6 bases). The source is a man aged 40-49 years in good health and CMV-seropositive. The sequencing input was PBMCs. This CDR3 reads CASSSTRQGNSPLHF. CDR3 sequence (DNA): TGTGCCAGCAGCTCCACCCGGCAGGGGAATTCACCCCTCCACTTT.